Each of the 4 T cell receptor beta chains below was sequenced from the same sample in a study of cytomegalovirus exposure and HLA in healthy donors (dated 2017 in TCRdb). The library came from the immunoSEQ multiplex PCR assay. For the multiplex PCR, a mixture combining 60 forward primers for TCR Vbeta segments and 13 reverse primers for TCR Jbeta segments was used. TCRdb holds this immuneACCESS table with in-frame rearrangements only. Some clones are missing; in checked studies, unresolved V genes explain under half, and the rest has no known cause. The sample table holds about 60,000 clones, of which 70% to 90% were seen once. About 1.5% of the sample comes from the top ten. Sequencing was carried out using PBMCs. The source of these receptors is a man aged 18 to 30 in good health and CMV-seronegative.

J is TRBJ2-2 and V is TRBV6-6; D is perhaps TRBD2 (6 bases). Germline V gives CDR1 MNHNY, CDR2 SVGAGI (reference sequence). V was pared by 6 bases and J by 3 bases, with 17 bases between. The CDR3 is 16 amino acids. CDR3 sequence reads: CASSLDSGGHTGELFF. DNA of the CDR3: TGTGCCAGCAGCCTAGACTCCGGGGGTCACACCGGGGAGCTGTTTTTT.

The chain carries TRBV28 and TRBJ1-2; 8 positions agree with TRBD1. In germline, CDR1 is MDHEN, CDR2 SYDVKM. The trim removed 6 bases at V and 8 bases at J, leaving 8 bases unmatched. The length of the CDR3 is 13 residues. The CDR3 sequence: CASRFGQGWGYTF. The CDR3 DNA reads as TGTGCCAGCAGATTCGGACAGGGCTGGGGCTACACCTTC.

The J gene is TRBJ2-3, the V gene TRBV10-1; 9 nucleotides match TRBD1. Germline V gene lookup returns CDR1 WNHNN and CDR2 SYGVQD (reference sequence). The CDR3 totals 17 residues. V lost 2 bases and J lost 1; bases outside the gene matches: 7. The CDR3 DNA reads TGCGCCAGCAGTGAGAACCGACAGGGGGGTGGCACAGATACGCAGTATTTT. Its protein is CASSENRQGGGTDTQYF.

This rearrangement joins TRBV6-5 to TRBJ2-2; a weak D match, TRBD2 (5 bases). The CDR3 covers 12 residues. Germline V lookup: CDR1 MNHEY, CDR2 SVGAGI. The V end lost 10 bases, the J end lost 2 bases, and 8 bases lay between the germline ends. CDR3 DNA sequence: TGTGCCACCGGACTTAACACCGGGGAGCTGTTTTTT. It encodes CATGLNTGELFF.